The clone carrying this T cell receptor beta chain was detected only once. Clones were read by immunoSEQ multiplex PCR, and TCRdb kept only the in-frame ones, dropping some. The top ten clones hold approximately 1.5% of a sample with 30,000 to 45,000 clones, roughly four fifths of them seen once. The treatment was: preoperative locoregional IRX-2 cytokine immunotherapy. This phase Ib study tested locoregional IRX-2 cytokine immunotherapy given before surgery. V lost 6 bases and J lost 1; bases outside the gene matches: 10. The CDR3 has 16 residues. The record originates from a study of preoperative IRX-2 immunotherapy in early breast cancer.

The V and J genes are TRBV23-1 and TRBJ2-7, with TRBD1 matching over 9 bases. TRBV23-1 is identified as an open reading frame with a role that is uncertain. Sample: lymph node tissue, taken after IRX-2 immunotherapy. The sequence derives from a human donor with breast cancer. DNA for the CDR3: TGCGCCAGCAGCCAAGGCCGGGACAGGGATTCCTACGAGCAGTACTTC. Protein: CASSQGRDRDSYEQYF.